The rows below give T cell receptor beta chains drawn from one sample of a study of yellow fever vaccine responses in identical twins. In TCRdb, the RT-PCR reads were re-called with MiXCR into one record per CDR3 protein. The sample carries 30,000 to 40,000 distinct CDR3 sequences, approximately 54% recorded once. The material sequenced was T cells from blood (PBMCs), unsorted or a sorted subset (not recorded which), taken before or after yellow fever vaccination (not recorded which). These receptors all stem from a woman between 18 and 29 years old who received the yellow fever vaccine. Each CDR3 is given without its conserved first and last residue. Each record gives: clone size, V gene, J gene, CDR3 protein. Expanded clones get a size class; other rows say once, few or many, or leave the size out.

abundance: NA
v_gene: TRBV15
j_gene: TRBJ2-3
CDR3aa: ATSRGQDTDTQY

abundance: NA
v_gene: TRBV11-3
j_gene: TRBJ2-1
CDR3aa: ASSLGGRENEQF

abundance: NA
v_gene: TRBV12-3/TRBV12-4
j_gene: TRBJ1-6
CDR3aa: ASNFQGVNSPLH

abundance: once
v_gene: TRBV20-1
j_gene: TRBJ1-2
CDR3aa: SASRQVGYGYT

abundance: NA
v_gene: TRBV12-3/TRBV12-4
j_gene: TRBJ2-2
CDR3aa: ASSFFVLANTGELF

abundance: NA
v_gene: TRBV29-1
j_gene: TRBJ2-6
CDR3aa: SVYPTDFTGANVLT

abundance: NA
v_gene: TRBV5-4
j_gene: TRBJ2-1
CDR3aa: ASSLGGGALNEQF

abundance: few
v_gene: TRBV20-1
j_gene: TRBJ2-7
CDR3aa: SILRAASGEQY

abundance: few
v_gene: TRBV7-9
j_gene: TRBJ1-6
CDR3aa: ASSLSNNSPLH

abundance: NA
v_gene: TRBV13
j_gene: TRBJ2-2
CDR3aa: ASSLGQTTGELF

abundance: NA
v_gene: TRBV11-3
j_gene: TRBJ2-7
CDR3aa: ASSLDVFSYEQY

abundance: once
v_gene: TRBV5-1
j_gene: TRBJ2-5
CDR3aa: ASSLLSGGQETQN

abundance: NA
v_gene: TRBV10-3
j_gene: TRBJ1-2
CDR3aa: AISNTPDVGYGYT

abundance: NA
v_gene: TRBV28
j_gene: TRBJ1-1
CDR3aa: ASSLWTGGRNTEAF

abundance: NA
v_gene: TRBV29-1
j_gene: TRBJ1-5
CDR3aa: SVGGADQPQH

abundance: NA
v_gene: TRBV15
j_gene: TRBJ2-5
CDR3aa: ATSRLAGGQETQY

abundance: NA
v_gene: TRBV5-1
j_gene: TRBJ2-3
CDR3aa: ASSLQGGMDTQY

abundance: few
v_gene: TRBV28
j_gene: TRBJ1-3
CDR3aa: ASKPPSSGNTIY

abundance: NA
v_gene: TRBV3-1
j_gene: TRBJ2-5
CDR3aa: ASSQGGGETQY

abundance: NA
v_gene: TRBV18
j_gene: TRBJ2-7
CDR3aa: ASSLRTGEQY

abundance: NA
v_gene: TRBV11-2
j_gene: TRBJ1-2
CDR3aa: ASSLGQGSGYT

abundance: NA
v_gene: TRBV15
j_gene: TRBJ1-2
CDR3aa: ATSRDKGPDGYT

abundance: NA
v_gene: TRBV4-1
j_gene: TRBJ1-1
CDR3aa: ASSRGIGTEAF

abundance: NA
v_gene: TRBV11-1
j_gene: TRBJ2-3
CDR3aa: ASSLIADTQY

abundance: NA
v_gene: TRBV7-9
j_gene: TRBJ2-5
CDR3aa: ASKGSEETQY

abundance: NA
v_gene: TRBV12-3/TRBV12-4
j_gene: TRBJ2-4
CDR3aa: ASSGLAGNIQY

abundance: NA
v_gene: TRBV15
j_gene: TRBJ2-1
CDR3aa: ATSRDLGAHEQF

abundance: NA
v_gene: TRBV10-3
j_gene: TRBJ1-1
CDR3aa: AISGGPPLLDGTEAF

abundance: NA
v_gene: TRBV11-1
j_gene: TRBJ2-2
CDR3aa: ASSSMRGSVTGELF

abundance: medium-sized
v_gene: TRBV7-6
j_gene: TRBJ1-1
CDR3aa: ASAPGQGTEAF

abundance: NA
v_gene: TRBV29-1
j_gene: TRBJ1-1
CDR3aa: SVHLVVNTEAF

abundance: once
v_gene: TRBV10-1
j_gene: TRBJ1-3
CDR3aa: ASPHRAGSSGNTIY

abundance: NA
v_gene: TRBV19
j_gene: TRBJ2-3
CDR3aa: ASSGRTDTQY

abundance: NA
v_gene: TRBV18
j_gene: TRBJ2-5
CDR3aa: ASSWTSGAAQETQY

abundance: NA
v_gene: TRBV18
j_gene: TRBJ2-3
CDR3aa: ASSFADTQY

abundance: few
v_gene: TRBV18
j_gene: TRBJ2-1
CDR3aa: ASSTSGTPGLGNEQF

abundance: few
v_gene: TRBV12-3/TRBV12-4
j_gene: TRBJ2-3
CDR3aa: ASSSGTGSTDTQY

abundance: NA
v_gene: TRBV4-3
j_gene: TRBJ2-7
CDR3aa: ASSQVGGIRYEQY

abundance: few
v_gene: TRBV18
j_gene: TRBJ2-3
CDR3aa: ASSPWGADTQY

abundance: NA
v_gene: TRBV2
j_gene: TRBJ1-2
CDR3aa: ASRKGQDSGYT

abundance: NA
v_gene: TRBV19
j_gene: TRBJ1-2
CDR3aa: ASKGQLDYGYT

abundance: NA
v_gene: TRBV6-1
j_gene: TRBJ1-4
CDR3aa: ASSGRSAGQNNEKLF

abundance: NA
v_gene: TRBV12-3/TRBV12-4
j_gene: TRBJ1-5
CDR3aa: ASSLSGLGQPQH

abundance: NA
v_gene: TRBV5-1
j_gene: TRBJ1-1
CDR3aa: ASSHGTAFEAF

abundance: NA
v_gene: TRBV5-1
j_gene: TRBJ1-1
CDR3aa: ASSSSVNTEAF

abundance: few
v_gene: TRBV19
j_gene: TRBJ2-1
CDR3aa: ASNREISYNEQF

abundance: NA
v_gene: TRBV4-2
j_gene: TRBJ2-7
CDR3aa: ASSQDHPGRSYEQY

abundance: NA
v_gene: TRBV11-1
j_gene: TRBJ2-1
CDR3aa: ASSTYNLPYNEQF

abundance: NA
v_gene: TRBV4-1
j_gene: TRBJ1-1
CDR3aa: ASSAKWEASEAF